The 2 T cell receptor beta chains presented below share a single source sample, sequenced in a study of cytomegalovirus exposure and HLA in healthy donors. Primers: 60 Vbeta forward and 13 Jbeta reverse. The data were produced by immunoSEQ multiplex PCR, yet TCRdb's version contains in-frame clones alone and is incomplete. The sample lists 140,000 to 150,000 clones, 75% occurring once. Sequencing was done on a sample of PBMCs. All receptors derive from a man younger than 45 in good health and CMV-seronegative.

The V gene is TRBV9, the J gene TRBJ2-7, with D unclear. The ends were cut back, 0 bases at V and 2 bases at J, with 12 bases in the middle. Germline CDR1 and CDR2: SGDLS and YYNGEE. The length of the CDR3 is 15 residues. CDR3: CASSVVAEPTYEQYF. The CDR3, as DNA: TGTGCCAGCAGCGTAGTGGCGGAACCAACCTACGAGCAGTACTTC. Full variable domain (remainder filled in from reference TRBV9 and TRBJ2-7): DSGVTQTPKHLITATGQRVTLRCSPRSGDLSVYWYQQSLDQGLQFLIQYYNGEERAKGNILERFSAQQFPDLHSELNLSSLELGDSALYFCASSVVAEPTYEQYFGPGTRLTVT.

The chain is built from TRBV5-4 and TRBJ2-1; a weak D match, TRBD1 (5 bases). CDR3 size: 13 residues. V was pared by 2 bases and J by 7 bases, with 10 bases between. Per germline, CDR1 SGHNT and CDR2 YYREEE (reference sequence). The CDR3 DNA sequence: TGTGCCAGCAGCTTCGACAGAGCAAATGAGCAGTTCTTC. Its protein product is CASSFDRANEQFF.